This T cell receptor beta chain was found in a study of B cell selection in AIRE deficiency. General study results and limits: With only TCRbeta sequenced, about 37% of shared healthy Treg sequences overlapped Tconv.

The method was immunoSEQ multiplex PCR; TCRdb's version includes in-frame clones alone and lacks a portion of them. The repertoire consists of about 23,000 clones, with about 97% occurring once and the leading ten covering 0.17%. Conventional CD4 T cells were sorted as CD4+CD127+ cells. Germline CDR1 reads MDHEN; CDR2 reads SYDVKM. This CDR3 contains 13 residues. The V end was cut by 4 bases, the J end by 3 bases, with 10 bases between. As concerns this clone: Antigen specificity is unknown.

The sample comprised conventional CD4+ T cells sorted from PBMCs. The sequence was collected from a human donor with AIRE deficiency. The rearrangement links TRBV28 to TRBJ2-7; D might be TRBD2 (5 bases). CDR3 residues: CASSSREIYEQYF. CDR3 DNA sequence: TGTGCCAGCAGTTCTAGGGAGATCTACGAGCAGTACTTC. Full variable domain (rest looked up from reference TRBV28 and TRBJ2-7): DVKVTQSSRYLVKRTGEKVFLECVQDMDHENMFWYRQDPGLGLRLIYFSYDVKMKEKGDIPEGYSVSREKKERFSLILESASTNQTSMYLCASSSREIYEQYFGPGTRLTVT.